This TCR beta chain was sequenced for a study of T cells after yellow fever vaccination. TCRdb itself ran the 5' RACE reads through MiXCR, one entry per CDR3 protein. This table holds 150,000 to 200,000 distinct CDR3 sequences, roughly 11% found once. This clonotype was recorded a few times. CDR1 and CDR2 (germline): SGHNT, YYREEE (reference sequence). This CDR3 spans 13 amino acids. V lost 5 bases, J lost 7 bases, and 16 bases lay in between. This sequence originates from a man in his late teens or twenties who received the YFV17D yellow fever vaccine. The input for sequencing was CD8+ T cells sorted from PBMCs, taken 15 days after the yellow fever booster vaccination. This chain links TRBV5-4 with TRBJ2-7; D uncertain. CDR3 sequence: CASRSGLVGEQYF. The CDR3 coding sequence is TGTGCCAGCAGATCCGGCCTAGTCGGAGAGCAGTACTTC.